The clone carrying this T cell receptor beta chain has a single count. These data are taken from a study of CD39 and CD103 CD8 tumor-infiltrating T cells. CD39 and CD103 defined DN, SP and DP subsets of CD3+CD4-CD8+CD45RA- TILs. Sequencing used immunoSEQ multiplex PCR; TCRdb keeps in-frame clones, though not all of them. The repertoire holds several hundred clones, with 50% to 70% as singletons. Sequences were obtained from CD39+ CD103+ CD8+ T cells sorted from the tumor. Sample subset: CD103+CD39+ double-positive CD45RA- CD8 T cells. This clonotype was obtained from a human donor with head and neck squamous cell carcinoma.

CDR3: CASSAPGVTYEQYF. The CDR3 DNA sequence: TGTGCCAGCAGCGCCCCCGGAGTTACCTACGAGCAGTACTTC. The V gene is TRBV7-2, the J gene TRBJ2-7; D is uncertain. V was trimmed by 5 bases and J by 2 bases, leaving 13 bases between them. Germline CDR1 reads SGHTA; CDR2 reads FQGNSA. The CDR3 is 14 residues long.